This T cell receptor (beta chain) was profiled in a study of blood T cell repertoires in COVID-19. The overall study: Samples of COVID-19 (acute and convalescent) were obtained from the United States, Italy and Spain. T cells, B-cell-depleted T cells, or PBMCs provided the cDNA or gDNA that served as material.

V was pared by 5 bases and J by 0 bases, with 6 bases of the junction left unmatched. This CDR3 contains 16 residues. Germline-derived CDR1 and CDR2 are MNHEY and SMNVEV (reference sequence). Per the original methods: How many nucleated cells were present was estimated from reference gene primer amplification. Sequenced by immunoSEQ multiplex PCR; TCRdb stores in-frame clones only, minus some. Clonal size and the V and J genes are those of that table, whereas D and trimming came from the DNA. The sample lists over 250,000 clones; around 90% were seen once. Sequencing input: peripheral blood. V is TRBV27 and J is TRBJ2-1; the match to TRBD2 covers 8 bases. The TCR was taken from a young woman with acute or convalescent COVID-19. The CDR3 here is CASSKIAGSSYNEQFF. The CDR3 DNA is TGTGCCAGCAGTAAAATAGCGGGGAGCTCCTACAATGAGCAGTTCTTC.